This TCR beta chain was profiled in a study of T cell changes during pregnancy in multiple sclerosis. TCRdb's table, derived via immunoSEQ multiplex PCR, lists solely in-frame clones and lacks some. The sample yields under 110,000 clones, 75% to 95% seen once. This CDR3 spans 14 amino acids. Trimming removed 0 bases from V and 5 bases from J, with 9 bases in between. Germline V CDR1 and CDR2: SGDLS, YYNGEE. The chain uses TRBV9 and TRBJ1-5, with a possible D match to TRBD1 (5 bases). This TCR derives from a female donor with multiple sclerosis, enrolled in a pregnancy study. Here the sequenced sample was peripheral blood, taken before pregnancy. CDR3 bases: TGTGCCAGCAGCGTAGCAGGGAAGGATCAGCCCCAGCATTTT. Amino acid sequence: CASSVAGKDQPQHF.